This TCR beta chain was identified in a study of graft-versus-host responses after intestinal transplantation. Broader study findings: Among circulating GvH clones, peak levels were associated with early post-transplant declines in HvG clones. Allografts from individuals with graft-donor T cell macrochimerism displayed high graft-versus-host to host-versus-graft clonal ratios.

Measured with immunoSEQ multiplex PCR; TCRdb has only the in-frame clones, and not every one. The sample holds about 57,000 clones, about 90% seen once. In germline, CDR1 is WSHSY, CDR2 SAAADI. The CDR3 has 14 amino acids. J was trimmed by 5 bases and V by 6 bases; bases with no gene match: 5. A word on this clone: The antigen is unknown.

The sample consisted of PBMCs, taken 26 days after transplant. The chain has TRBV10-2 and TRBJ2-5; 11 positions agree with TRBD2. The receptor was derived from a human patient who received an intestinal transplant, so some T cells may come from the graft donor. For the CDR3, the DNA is TGCGCCAGCAGAAATAGCGGGGGGGCGGAGACCCAGTACTTC. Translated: CASRNSGGAETQYF.